This is a list of T cell receptor beta chains from one sample in a study of a mutant IDH1 vaccine in newly diagnosed glioma. Measured with immunoSEQ multiplex PCR; TCRdb has only the in-frame clones, and not every one. Of over 25,000 clones listed, 79% are singletons. The antigens of these receptors remain unknown. The sequenced sample was PBMCs, obtained from a glioma patient whose treatment included an IDH1 peptide vaccine. Every receptor here comes from a woman aged 30 to 39 with glioma. Some clones in this sample may be carry-over from other donors' samples. Both conserved end residues are part of each CDR3. A D gene is named only where the DNA matches it firmly. A clone size is listed for some rows: how often the clone was seen (once, few, many), or a class if it is expanded.

>TRBV2|TRBJ2-1|TRBD2|NA|16
CASGAGGPVVGYEQFF
TGTGCCAGCGGGGCGGGAGGGCCAGTTGTTGGGTATGAGCAGTTCTTC
>TRBV5-1|TRBJ2-7|TRBD1|once|15
CASSSGGQGPYEQYF
TGCGCCAGCAGCTCGGGGGGACAGGGGCCCTACGAGCAGTACTTC
>TRBV2|TRBJ2-2|TRBD2|NA|15
CASSAAGGGTGELFF
TGTGCCAGCAGTGCGGCGGGAGGGGGTACCGGGGAGCTGTTTTTT
>TRBV18|TRBJ2-5|NA|once|15
CASSTGVGGEETQYF
TGTGCCAGCTCGACTGGGGTCGGCGGGGAAGAGACCCAGTACTTC
>TRBV9|TRBJ1-3|NA|NA|15
CASSVVGGPGNTIYF
TGTGCCAGCAGCGTAGTAGGGGGGCCTGGAAACACCATATATTTT
>TRBV11-2|TRBJ2-2|NA|NA|16
CASSPNPRANTGELFF
TGTGCCAGCAGCCCCAATCCCAGGGCGAACACCGGGGAGCTGTTTTTT
>TRBV25-1|TRBJ1-4|TRBD1|NA|16
CASSEYSGRGREKLFF
TGTGCCAGCAGTGAATATTCGGGCAGGGGGCGTGAAAAACTGTTTTTT
>TRBV30|TRBJ1-2|NA|NA|14
CAWSRQGGNYGYTF
TGTGCCTGGAGTAGGCAGGGAGGGAATTATGGCTACACCTTC
>TRBV28|TRBJ2-5|TRBD1|NA|13
CASSLRGLETQYF
TGTGCCAGCAGTTTAAGGGGGCTGGAGACCCAGTACTTC
>TRBV7-9|TRBJ1-2|TRBD1|few|16
CASSESRDRVGYGYTF
TGTGCCAGCAGCGAAAGCCGGGACAGGGTGGGCTATGGCTACACCTTC